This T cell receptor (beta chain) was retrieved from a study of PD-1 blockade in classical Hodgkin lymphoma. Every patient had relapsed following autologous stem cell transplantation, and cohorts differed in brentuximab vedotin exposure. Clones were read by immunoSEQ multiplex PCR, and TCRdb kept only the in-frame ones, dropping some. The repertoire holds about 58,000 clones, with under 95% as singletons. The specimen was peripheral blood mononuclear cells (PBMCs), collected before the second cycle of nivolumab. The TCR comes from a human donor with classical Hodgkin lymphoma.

DNA of the CDR3: TGTGCCAGCAGGCCTAGCACAGATACGCAGTATTTT. It is translated as CASRPSTDTQYF. This chain joins TRBV7-2 and TRBJ2-3; D not certain. Trimming stripped 6 bases from V and 0 bases from J, with 4 bases between. The CDR3 spans 12 residues. Per germline, CDR1 SGHTA and CDR2 FQGNSA.